This is a list of T cell receptor beta chains from one sample in a study of T cell changes during pregnancy in multiple sclerosis. Sequencing used immunoSEQ multiplex PCR; TCRdb keeps in-frame clones, though not all of them. This table holds more than 55,000 clones, nearly 95% found once. The starting material was peripheral blood, obtained in the first trimester of pregnancy. The receptors shown here come from a female donor with multiple sclerosis, enrolled in a pregnancy study. The CDR3 runs from the conserved cysteine through the conserved F or W. The D gene is left open where the match is weak. For some rows the clone size is stated as once, few or many, or as a class when expanded; others skip it.

d_call: TRBD1
j_call: TRBJ1-4
clone_size: NA
v_call: TRBV6-6
cdr3_length: 12
cdr3_aa: CASTAGGEKLFF
cdr3_nt: TGTGCCAGCACGGCAGGGGGTGAAAAACTGTTTTTT

d_call: TRBD1
j_call: TRBJ1-6
clone_size: NA
v_call: TRBV5-5
cdr3_length: 16
cdr3_aa: CASSLPQGARNSPLHF
cdr3_nt: TGTGCCAGCAGCTTACCGCAGGGGGCCCGGAATTCACCCCTCCACTTT

d_call: TRBD2
j_call: TRBJ2-3
clone_size: once
v_call: TRBV12-5
cdr3_length: 15
cdr3_aa: CASGAAGGGTDTQYF
cdr3_nt: TGTGCTAGTGGTGCAGCGGGGGGCGGGACAGATACGCAGTATTTT

d_call: NA
j_call: TRBJ2-2
clone_size: NA
v_call: TRBV9
cdr3_length: 15
cdr3_aa: CASSVIQGSTGELFF
cdr3_nt: TGTGCCAGCAGCGTCATACAGGGATCCACCGGGGAGCTGTTTTTT

d_call: TRBD2
j_call: TRBJ2-4
clone_size: NA
v_call: TRBV28
cdr3_length: 19
cdr3_aa: CASSSLRGRDPLAKNIQYF
cdr3_nt: TGTGCCAGCAGTTCCCTCCGAGGGAGGGACCCCCTAGCCAAAAACATTCAGTACTTC

d_call: TRBD1
j_call: TRBJ2-7
clone_size: NA
v_call: TRBV18
cdr3_length: 20
cdr3_aa: CASSPNNPGQGHPRSYEQYF
cdr3_nt: TGTGCCAGCTCCCCTAACAATCCGGGACAGGGCCACCCTCGCTCCTACGAGCAGTACTTC

d_call: NA
j_call: TRBJ1-1
clone_size: NA
v_call: TRBV27
cdr3_length: 15
cdr3_aa: CASSFWGDVNTEAFF
cdr3_nt: TGTGCCAGCAGTTTTTGGGGAGATGTGAACACTGAAGCTTTCTTT

d_call: NA
j_call: TRBJ2-7
clone_size: NA
v_call: TRBV7-2
cdr3_length: 14
cdr3_aa: CASSSTQGYYEQYF
cdr3_nt: TGTGCCAGCAGCTCAACACAGGGCTACTACGAGCAGTACTTC

d_call: TRBD1
j_call: TRBJ1-1
clone_size: NA
v_call: TRBV18
cdr3_length: 11
cdr3_aa: CASSGQAEAFF
cdr3_nt: TGTGCCAGCTCAGGACAGGCTGAAGCTTTCTTT

d_call: TRBD1
j_call: TRBJ2-3
clone_size: NA
v_call: TRBV5-6
cdr3_length: 13
cdr3_aa: CASSVQGTDTQYF
cdr3_nt: TGTGCCAGCAGCGTACAGGGGACAGATACGCAGTATTTT

d_call: TRBD2
j_call: TRBJ2-1
clone_size: once
v_call: TRBV6-4
cdr3_length: 15
cdr3_aa: CASSLLAGGYNEQFF
cdr3_nt: TGTGCCAGCAGTCTTCTAGCGGGGGGGTACAATGAGCAGTTCTTC

d_call: NA
j_call: TRBJ2-2
clone_size: NA
v_call: TRBV29-1
cdr3_length: 13
cdr3_aa: CSVVQGRTGELFF
cdr3_nt: TGCAGCGTTGTCCAGGGTCGGACCGGGGAGCTGTTTTTT

d_call: TRBD1
j_call: TRBJ2-5
clone_size: NA
v_call: TRBV5-1
cdr3_length: 14
cdr3_aa: CASSLEGGRETQYF
cdr3_nt: TGCGCCAGCAGCTTGGAAGGGGGCCGGGAGACCCAGTACTTC

d_call: TRBD1
j_call: TRBJ2-7
clone_size: NA
v_call: TRBV19
cdr3_length: 11
cdr3_aa: CASRGQYEQYF
cdr3_nt: TGTGCCAGTAGGGGACAGTACGAGCAGTACTTC

d_call: NA
j_call: TRBJ2-7
clone_size: NA
v_call: TRBV9
cdr3_length: 15
cdr3_aa: CASSVGGGSTYEQYF
cdr3_nt: TGTGCCAGCAGCGTAGGTGGGGGCTCTACCTACGAGCAGTACTTC

d_call: NA
j_call: TRBJ2-3
clone_size: medium-sized
v_call: TRBV2
cdr3_length: 16
cdr3_aa: CASSENPYSSTDTQYF
cdr3_nt: TGTGCCAGCAGTGAAAACCCCTACTCGTCCACAGATACGCAGTATTTT

d_call: NA
j_call: TRBJ2-2
clone_size: once
v_call: TRBV29-1
cdr3_length: 14
cdr3_aa: CSVGRPENTGELFF
cdr3_nt: TGCAGCGTTGGGAGGCCAGAGAACACCGGGGAGCTGTTTTTT

d_call: NA
j_call: TRBJ1-1
clone_size: NA
v_call: TRBV5-4
cdr3_length: 13
cdr3_aa: CASSFFRGRGAFF
cdr3_nt: TGTGCCAGCAGCTTTTTCCGAGGGAGGGGAGCTTTCTTT

d_call: NA
j_call: TRBJ1-4
clone_size: NA
v_call: TRBV13
cdr3_length: 16
cdr3_aa: CASSQGGPTPNEKLFF
cdr3_nt: TGTGCCAGCAGCCAGGGTGGGCCAACCCCTAATGAAAAACTGTTTTTT

d_call: NA
j_call: TRBJ2-7
clone_size: NA
v_call: TRBV5-6
cdr3_length: 14
cdr3_aa: CASSAGLRDGEQYF
cdr3_nt: TGTGCCAGCAGCGCCGGCCTCAGGGATGGTGAGCAGTACTTC

d_call: NA
j_call: TRBJ2-1
clone_size: NA
v_call: TRBV7-3
cdr3_length: 12
cdr3_aa: CASSSSTVEQFF
cdr3_nt: TGTGCCAGCAGCTCCTCAACGGTTGAGCAGTTCTTC

d_call: TRBD1
j_call: TRBJ1-1
clone_size: NA
v_call: TRBV11-1
cdr3_length: 15
cdr3_aa: CASSPQDRGGTEAFF
cdr3_nt: TGTGCCAGCAGCCCGCAGGACAGGGGAGGGACTGAAGCTTTCTTT

d_call: TRBD2
j_call: TRBJ2-7
clone_size: NA
v_call: TRBV7-3
cdr3_length: 15
cdr3_aa: CASSSSSGGPYEQYF
cdr3_nt: TGTGCCAGCAGCTCCTCTAGCGGGGGACCCTACGAGCAGTACTTC

d_call: TRBD1
j_call: TRBJ2-7
clone_size: NA
v_call: TRBV19
cdr3_length: 15
cdr3_aa: CASSMGQGGTYEQYF
cdr3_nt: TGTGCCAGTAGTATGGGACAGGGGGGTACGTACGAGCAGTACTTC

d_call: TRBD1
j_call: TRBJ1-2
clone_size: NA
v_call: TRBV7-3
cdr3_length: 14
cdr3_aa: CASSLLGDREGYTF
cdr3_nt: TGTGCCAGCAGCTTATTGGGGGACAGGGAGGGCTACACCTTC

d_call: TRBD2
j_call: TRBJ2-5
clone_size: NA
v_call: TRBV7-6
cdr3_length: 16
cdr3_aa: CASSLGSGGAVETQYF
cdr3_nt: TGTGCCAGCAGCTTAGGGAGCGGGGGGGCGGTGGAGACCCAGTACTTC

d_call: TRBD2
j_call: TRBJ2-3
clone_size: NA
v_call: TRBV5-1
cdr3_length: 18
cdr3_aa: CASSLSLTLAGDRDTQYF
cdr3_nt: TGCGCCAGCAGCTTGTCCCTAACACTAGCGGGGGATCGAGATACGCAGTATTTT

d_call: NA
j_call: TRBJ2-2
clone_size: NA
v_call: TRBV10-3
cdr3_length: 14
cdr3_aa: CAISEGQYTGELFF
cdr3_nt: TGTGCCATCAGTGAGGGGCAGTACACCGGGGAGCTGTTTTTT

d_call: NA
j_call: TRBJ1-2
clone_size: NA
v_call: TRBV7-2
cdr3_length: 16
cdr3_aa: CASSLAGGESLYGYTF
cdr3_nt: TGTGCCAGCAGCTTAGCCGGGGGTGAGTCCCTCTATGGCTACACCTTC

d_call: TRBD1
j_call: TRBJ1-6
clone_size: once
v_call: TRBV4-2
cdr3_length: 16
cdr3_aa: CASSIGTGFEDSPLHF
cdr3_nt: TGTGCCAGCAGCATAGGGACAGGATTCGAAGATTCACCCCTCCACTTT

d_call: TRBD1
j_call: TRBJ1-5
clone_size: NA
v_call: TRBV5-5
cdr3_length: 14
cdr3_aa: CASSPGTGNQPQHF
cdr3_nt: TGTGCCAGCAGTCCCGGGACAGGCAATCAGCCCCAGCATTTT

d_call: NA
j_call: TRBJ2-3
clone_size: NA
v_call: TRBV10-2
cdr3_length: 15
cdr3_aa: CASSEGRGYTDTQYF
cdr3_nt: TGCGCCAGCAGTGAGGGACGGGGGTACACAGATACGCAGTATTTT

d_call: NA
j_call: TRBJ2-3
clone_size: once
v_call: TRBV6-5
cdr3_length: 14
cdr3_aa: CASTLRGFGDTQYF
cdr3_nt: TGTGCCAGCACCTTACGGGGTTTCGGAGATACGCAGTATTTT

d_call: TRBD1
j_call: TRBJ2-1
clone_size: NA
v_call: TRBV10-1
cdr3_length: 15
cdr3_aa: CASSESKDRNNEQFF
cdr3_nt: TGCGCCAGCAGTGAGTCGAAGGACAGGAACAATGAGCAGTTCTTC

d_call: NA
j_call: TRBJ2-7
clone_size: NA
v_call: TRBV7-9
cdr3_length: 15
cdr3_aa: CASNKGGAGIYEQYF
cdr3_nt: TGTGCCAGCAACAAGGGGGGGGCGGGGATTTACGAGCAGTACTTC

d_call: NA
j_call: TRBJ1-2
clone_size: NA
v_call: TRBV29-1
cdr3_length: 14
cdr3_aa: CSVNVIGQHYGYTF
cdr3_nt: TGCAGCGTGAATGTGATCGGACAGCACTATGGCTACACCTTC

d_call: TRBD2
j_call: TRBJ2-3
clone_size: NA
v_call: TRBV19
cdr3_length: 18
cdr3_aa: CASSIVRLAGGHTDTQYF
cdr3_nt: TGTGCCAGTAGTATAGTGAGGCTAGCGGGGGGGCACACAGATACGCAGTATTTT

d_call: NA
j_call: TRBJ1-1
clone_size: NA
v_call: TRBV5-1
cdr3_length: 13
cdr3_aa: CASSFTGNTEAFF
cdr3_nt: TGCGCCAGCAGCTTTACAGGGAACACTGAAGCTTTCTTT

d_call: TRBD2
j_call: TRBJ2-5
clone_size: NA
v_call: TRBV2
cdr3_length: 15
cdr3_aa: CASRARTSGGETQYF
cdr3_nt: TGTGCCAGCAGAGCCCGGACTAGCGGGGGAGAGACCCAGTACTTC

d_call: NA
j_call: TRBJ1-6
clone_size: NA
v_call: TRBV7-9
cdr3_length: 15
cdr3_aa: CASSLQSGSNSPLHF
cdr3_nt: TGTGCCAGCTCTTTGCAGTCTGGGAGCAATTCACCCCTCCACTTT

d_call: NA
j_call: TRBJ2-1
clone_size: once
v_call: TRBV15
cdr3_length: 15
cdr3_aa: CATSRERLRENEQFF
cdr3_nt: TGTGCCACCAGCAGAGAACGCCTACGGGAGAATGAGCAGTTCTTC

d_call: NA
j_call: TRBJ1-6
clone_size: NA
v_call: TRBV6-1
cdr3_length: 13
cdr3_aa: CASMGGSNSPLHF
cdr3_nt: TGTGCCAGCATGGGAGGCAGCAATTCACCCCTCCACTTT

d_call: TRBD1
j_call: TRBJ1-3
clone_size: NA
v_call: TRBV7-9
cdr3_length: 16
cdr3_aa: CASSPRQGAQGNTIYF
cdr3_nt: TGTGCCAGCAGCCCTCGACAGGGGGCGCAGGGAAACACCATATATTTT

d_call: TRBD2
j_call: TRBJ2-3
clone_size: NA
v_call: TRBV7-2
cdr3_length: 19
cdr3_aa: CASSLAGLAGGGSTDTQYF
cdr3_nt: TGTGCCAGCAGCTTGGCGGGACTAGCGGGGGGCGGGAGCACAGATACGCAGTATTTT

d_call: TRBD1
j_call: TRBJ2-1
clone_size: once
v_call: TRBV5-4
cdr3_length: 15
cdr3_aa: CASSSDRYSYNEQFF
cdr3_nt: TGTGCCAGCAGCTCGGACAGGTACTCCTACAATGAGCAGTTCTTC

d_call: NA
j_call: TRBJ2-7
clone_size: NA
v_call: TRBV5-1
cdr3_length: 13
cdr3_aa: CASSLVADYEQYF
cdr3_nt: TGCGCCAGCAGCTTGGTGGCAGACTACGAGCAGTACTTC

d_call: NA
j_call: TRBJ2-1
clone_size: NA
v_call: TRBV6-5
cdr3_length: 14
cdr3_aa: CASSYSGGWREQFF
cdr3_nt: TGTGCCAGCAGTTACTCTGGAGGGTGGCGTGAGCAGTTCTTC

d_call: NA
j_call: TRBJ1-1
clone_size: NA
v_call: TRBV6-6
cdr3_length: 16
cdr3_aa: CASSNPRGSGNTEAFF
cdr3_nt: TGTGCCAGCAGTAACCCCAGAGGCTCGGGGAACACTGAAGCTTTCTTT

d_call: NA
j_call: TRBJ2-2
clone_size: NA
v_call: TRBV18
cdr3_length: 14
cdr3_aa: CASSRGVNTGELFF
cdr3_nt: TGTGCCAGCTCGCGGGGAGTAAACACCGGGGAGCTGTTTTTT

d_call: TRBD1
j_call: TRBJ1-1
clone_size: NA
v_call: TRBV29-1
cdr3_length: 11
cdr3_aa: CSAGTGVEAFF
cdr3_nt: TGCAGCGCCGGGACAGGGGTTGAAGCTTTCTTT

d_call: NA
j_call: TRBJ1-2
clone_size: NA
v_call: TRBV5-5
cdr3_length: 15
cdr3_aa: CASSLLFTGPGGYTF
cdr3_nt: TGTGCCAGCAGTCTCCTCTTCACAGGGCCAGGGGGCTACACCTTC

d_call: TRBD1
j_call: TRBJ1-1
clone_size: NA
v_call: TRBV25-1
cdr3_length: 13
cdr3_aa: CASSPRQGAVAFF
cdr3_nt: TGTGCCAGCAGTCCTAGACAGGGGGCGGTAGCTTTCTTT

d_call: NA
j_call: TRBJ1-3
clone_size: NA
v_call: TRBV6-5
cdr3_length: 13
cdr3_aa: CASRPVQGNTIYF
cdr3_nt: TGTGCCAGCAGACCCGTCCAGGGAAACACCATATATTTT

d_call: TRBD1
j_call: TRBJ2-7
clone_size: NA
v_call: TRBV6-1
cdr3_length: 15
cdr3_aa: CASSESSGGPYEQYF
cdr3_nt: TGTGCCAGCAGTGAATCGTCAGGGGGCCCGTACGAGCAGTACTTC

d_call: NA
j_call: TRBJ1-2
clone_size: NA
v_call: TRBV4-3
cdr3_length: 13
cdr3_aa: CASSQERVNGYTF
cdr3_nt: TGCGCCAGCAGCCAAGAGAGGGTGAATGGCTACACCTTC

d_call: NA
j_call: TRBJ1-2
clone_size: NA
v_call: TRBV15
cdr3_length: 15
cdr3_aa: CATSPSPTGNYGYTF
cdr3_nt: TGTGCCACCAGCCCTTCACCGACAGGAAACTATGGCTACACCTTC

d_call: NA
j_call: TRBJ1-5
clone_size: NA
v_call: TRBV5-6
cdr3_length: 17
cdr3_aa: CASSFSGQRGSNQPQHF
cdr3_nt: TGTGCCAGCAGCTTTTCAGGACAGAGGGGGAGCAATCAGCCCCAGCATTTT